The entry that follows covers one T cell receptor beta chain sequence. The data were produced by immunoSEQ multiplex PCR, yet TCRdb's version contains in-frame clones alone and is incomplete. In the table there are more than 200,000 clones, about 88% of which are singletons. The V and J ends lost 8 bases and 9 bases, in that order; junction bases with no gene match: 12. The CDR3 totals 13 residues. Germline values: CDR1 MNHEY, CDR2 SMNVEV (reference sequence). The data stem from a study of blood T cell repertoires in COVID-19. The sequencing input was peripheral blood. V gene TRBV27 combines with J gene TRBJ1-2; TRBD1 agrees at 7 bases. The receptor's source is a man aged 35-49 years with acute or convalescent COVID-19. CDR3 nucleotides: TGTGCCAGCTGTCGGGACAGACTCTCTAGCTACACCTTC. Protein sequence: CASCRDRLSSYTF.